The present T cell receptor (beta chain) was sequenced within a study of shared clonotypes between healthy human individuals. As to this clone: The antigen is not known.

The table came from immunoSEQ multiplex PCR; TCRdb's copy has only in-frame clones and leaves some out. This sample has under 650,000 clones, with 96% found just once. Study-wide results and limits: Shared clonotypes: roughly 4.7% naive CD4, approximately 3.4% naive CD8, 2% to 2.5% memory CD4, approximately 0.4% memory CD8. Memory subsets generally showed smaller estimated richness than naive subsets did.

The sequencing input was naive CD4+ T cells sorted from blood. The subset is: CD45RA+ positively selected. The sequence came from a young woman in good health.

The CDR3 loop reads CASSSQGASGMDTQYF. DNA of the CDR3: TGTGCCAGTAGTTCGCAGGGGGCTAGCGGGATGGATACGCAGTATTTT. This rearrangement joins TRBV19 to TRBJ2-3, with a weak D call TRBD2 (9 bases). V was clipped by 5 bases and J by 6 bases, with 21 bases between them. CDR1 LNHDA and CDR2 SQIVND come from the germline V gene (reference sequence). This CDR3 spans 16 amino acids.